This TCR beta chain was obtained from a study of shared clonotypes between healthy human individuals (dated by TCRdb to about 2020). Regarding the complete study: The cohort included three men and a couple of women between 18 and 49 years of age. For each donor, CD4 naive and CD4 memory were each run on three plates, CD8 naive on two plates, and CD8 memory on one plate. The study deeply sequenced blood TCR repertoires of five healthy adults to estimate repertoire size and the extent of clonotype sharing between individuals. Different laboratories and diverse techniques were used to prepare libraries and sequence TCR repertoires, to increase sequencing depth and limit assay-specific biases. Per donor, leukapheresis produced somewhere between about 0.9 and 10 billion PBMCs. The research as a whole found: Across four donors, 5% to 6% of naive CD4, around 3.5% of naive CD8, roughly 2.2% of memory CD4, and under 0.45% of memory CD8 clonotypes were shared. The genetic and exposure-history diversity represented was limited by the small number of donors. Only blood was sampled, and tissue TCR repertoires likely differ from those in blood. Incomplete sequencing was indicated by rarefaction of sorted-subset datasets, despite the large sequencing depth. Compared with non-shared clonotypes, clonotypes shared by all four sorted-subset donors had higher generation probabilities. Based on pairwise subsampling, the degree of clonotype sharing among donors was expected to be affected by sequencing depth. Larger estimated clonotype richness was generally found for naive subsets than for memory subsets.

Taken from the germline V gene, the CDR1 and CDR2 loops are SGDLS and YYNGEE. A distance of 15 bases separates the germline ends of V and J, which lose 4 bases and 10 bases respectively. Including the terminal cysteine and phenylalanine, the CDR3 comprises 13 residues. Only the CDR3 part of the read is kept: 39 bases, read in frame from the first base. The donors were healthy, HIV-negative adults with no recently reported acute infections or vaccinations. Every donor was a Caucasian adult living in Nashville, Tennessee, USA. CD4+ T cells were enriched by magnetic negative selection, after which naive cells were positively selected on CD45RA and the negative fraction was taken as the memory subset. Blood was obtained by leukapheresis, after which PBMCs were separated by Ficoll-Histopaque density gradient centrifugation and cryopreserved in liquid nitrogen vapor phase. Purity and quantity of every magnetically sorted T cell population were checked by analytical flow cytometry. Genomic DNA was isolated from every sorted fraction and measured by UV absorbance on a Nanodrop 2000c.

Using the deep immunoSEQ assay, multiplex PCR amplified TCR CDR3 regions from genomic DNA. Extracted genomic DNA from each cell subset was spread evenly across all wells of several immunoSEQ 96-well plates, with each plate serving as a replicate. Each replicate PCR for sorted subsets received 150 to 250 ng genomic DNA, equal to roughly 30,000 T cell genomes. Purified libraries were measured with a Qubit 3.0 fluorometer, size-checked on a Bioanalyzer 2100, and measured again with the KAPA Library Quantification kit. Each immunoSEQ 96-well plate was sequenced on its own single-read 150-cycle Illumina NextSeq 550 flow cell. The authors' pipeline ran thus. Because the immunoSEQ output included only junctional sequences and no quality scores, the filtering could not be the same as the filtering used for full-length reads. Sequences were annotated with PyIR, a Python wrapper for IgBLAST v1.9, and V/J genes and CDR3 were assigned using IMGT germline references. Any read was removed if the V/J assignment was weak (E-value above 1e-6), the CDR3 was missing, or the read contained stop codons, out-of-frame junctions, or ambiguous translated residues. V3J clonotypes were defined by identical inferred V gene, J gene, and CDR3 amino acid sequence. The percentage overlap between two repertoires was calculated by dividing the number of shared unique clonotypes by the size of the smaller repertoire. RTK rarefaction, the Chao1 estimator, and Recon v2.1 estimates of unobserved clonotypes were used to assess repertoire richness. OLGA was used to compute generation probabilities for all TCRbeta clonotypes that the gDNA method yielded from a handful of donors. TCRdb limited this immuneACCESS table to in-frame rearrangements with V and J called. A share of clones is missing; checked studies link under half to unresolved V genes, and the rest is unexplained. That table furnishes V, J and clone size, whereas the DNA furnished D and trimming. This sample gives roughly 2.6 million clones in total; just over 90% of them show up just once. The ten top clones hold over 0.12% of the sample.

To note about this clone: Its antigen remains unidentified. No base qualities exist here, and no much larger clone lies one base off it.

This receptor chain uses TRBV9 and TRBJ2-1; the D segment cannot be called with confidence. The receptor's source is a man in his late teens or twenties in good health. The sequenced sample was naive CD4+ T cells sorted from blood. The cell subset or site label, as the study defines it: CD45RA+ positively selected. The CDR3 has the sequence CASSSEASREQFF. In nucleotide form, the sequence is TGTGCCAGCAGCTCAGAGGCCTCCCGCGAGCAGTTCTTC.